This T cell receptor (beta chain) was identified during a study of blood T cell repertoires in COVID-19. Across the study: The origin of the acute and convalescent COVID-19 samples was the United States, Italy and Spain. T cells, B-cell-depleted T cells, or PBMCs provided the cDNA or gDNA that served as material.

Germline loops: CDR1 MNHEY, CDR2 SMNVEV (reference sequence). The CDR3 totals 15 residues. V lost 6 bases and J lost 0, with 12 bases in between. In the study's own analysis: Estimates of nucleated cell counts were drawn from the amplification of reference gene primers. Measured with immunoSEQ multiplex PCR; TCRdb has only the in-frame clones, and not every one. Clone size and V and J calls were adopted from that table, with D and trimming inferred from the DNA. The data show about 220,000 clones, with roughly 85% seen just once and around 2.5% held by the top ten. Patients in Seattle were enrolled during active infection, then followed longitudinally.

The sequenced sample consisted of peripheral blood. The origin of this receptor is a woman aged 70-85 years with COVID-19, enrolled during active disease. The V and J genes are TRBV27 and TRBJ1-3; D gene unclear. The CDR3 reads CASSPYLGSGNTIYF. The CDR3 DNA follows: TGTGCCAGCAGCCCCTATCTCGGCTCTGGAAACACCATATATTTT.